This TCR beta chain was profiled in a study of cytomegalovirus exposure and HLA in healthy donors. Study context: Early on, a data release was issued that held 80 million to 90 million unique TCRs from HLA-typed donors. Study conclusions and caveats: Per a prior analysis, the majority of TCR beta V segments were productive roughly 87% or roughly 30% of the time.

Turning to this clone: Its cognate antigen is unknown.

Healthy bone marrow donors made up the donor group. PCR involved 60 Vbeta and 13 Jbeta primers. Under the authors' procedure: Per a later analysis, the number of unique TCR beta chains was approximately 80 million, of which some 9.9 million were shared. This table comes from immunoSEQ multiplex PCR, and its TCRdb copy is limited to in-frame clones, with some not included. Clonal size and the V and J genes are those of that table, whereas D and trimming came from the DNA. The profile shows approximately 190,000 clones, about four fifths of them singletons. V gave up 4 bases and J gave up 7 bases; unmatched junction bases: 11. Germline V gene data show CDR1 as LGHNA and CDR2 as YSLEER. The CDR3 covers 15 residues.

This TCR derives from a woman younger than 45 in good health and CMV-seropositive. The genes are TRBV4-3 and TRBJ2-7; 9 bases line up with TRBD1. What was sequenced was PBMCs. The CDR3 is CASSPRTGVNLEQYF. CDR3 coding DNA: TGCGCCAGCAGCCCCAGGACAGGGGTGAACTTAGAGCAGTACTTC.